The 24 T cell receptor beta chains listed next were all sequenced from one sample in a study of response to subunit inactivated influenza vaccine (dated by TCRdb to between 2017 and 2018). To prepare the library, RT-PCR was applied. Sequencing relied on an Illumina HiSeq 2500. TCRdb trimmed public reads at Q25 via fastp, called clones via MiXCR and kept in-frame beta chains. Rows are combined by CDR3 protein, so each entry shows the most common genes and DNA. The sample table shows about 520,000 distinct CDR3 sequences, and approximately 7.2% are seen once. Clones ranked in the top ten supply around 13% of the sample. Sequenced material: PBMCs from blood, taken around 25 months after vaccination. Source of these receptors: a man aged 50-75 years who received an inactivated influenza vaccine. Donor details come from another sample of the same person, matched by shared clones.

This clonotype was counted only a few times. The gene calls are TRBV20-1 and TRBJ2-7; 8 bases are a match to TRBD1. The CDR3 covers 17 residues. V was clipped by 0 bases and J by 0 bases; unmatched bases: 10. CDR1 is DFQATT, CDR2 SNEGSKA, per germline (reference sequence). The CDR3 spells CSARDWYQGTGSYEQYF. The CDR3 DNA reads TGCAGTGCTAGAGATTGGTATCAGGGGACAGGCTCCTACGAGCAGTACTTC.

The chain is built from TRBV4-3 and TRBJ1-2, with 9 bases identical to TRBD1. The germline gives CDR1 LGHNA, CDR2 YSLEER. Trimming cost V 2 bases and J 7 bases; bases outside gene matches: 8. The CDR3 length is 15 residues. As DNA, the CDR3 is TGCGCCAGCAGCCAATCTGACAGGGGGTTGGGTGGCTACACCTTC. Translated, it gives CASSQSDRGLGGYTF.

This clonotype was counted only a few times. The chain links TRBV6-2 or TRBV6-3 to TRBJ2-1; 10 bases line up with TRBD2. CDR1 and CDR2 from the germline V gene are MNHEY and SVGEGT. There are 17 residues in the CDR3. V lost 2 bases to trimming and J lost 5 bases; unmatched junction nucleotides: 9. The CDR3 region is CASSYQGSGRSNNEQFF. CDR3 coding DNA: TGTGCCAGCAGTTACCAGGGTAGCGGGAGGTCCAACAATGAGCAGTTCTTC.

This clonotype was recorded a few times. The gene calls are TRBV21-1 and TRBJ2-1; TRBD2 reflects the table's D call only, with no check against the DNA. TRBV21-1 is a listed pseudogene. The CDR3 runs to 17 residues. The CDR3: CASSSPRSTGSYNEQFF. The CDR3 nucleotides are TGTGCCAGCAGCTCCCCTCGTAGTACCGGTTCCTACAATGAGCAGTTCTTC.

The chain links TRBV15 to TRBJ1-5, with 7 positions matching TRBD1. Germline CDR1 LNHNV, CDR2 YYDKDF (reference sequence). V trimming: 0 bases; J trimming: 7 bases; junction bases outside the gene matches: 9. The CDR3 spans 16 residues. The CDR3 reads CATSRDRTGRGQPQHF. In DNA form, the CDR3 reads TGTGCCACCAGCAGAGATCGGACAGGCCGGGGACAGCCCCAGCATTTT. The full variable domain, completed using reference TRBV15 and TRBJ1-5, is DAMVIQNPRYQVTQFGKPVTLSCSQTLNHNVMYWYQQKSSQAPKLLFHYYDKDFNNEADTPDNFQSRRPNTSFCFLDIRSPGLGDTAMYLCATSRDRTGRGQPQHFGDGTRLSIL.

This clonotype turned up a few times. The gene calls are TRBV28 and TRBJ2-1; 7 bases are a match to TRBD2. CDR1 is MDHEN and CDR2 is SYDVKM in the germline V gene. This CDR3 region has 13 residues. Losses at the gene ends were 6 bases for V and 8 bases for J; bases not matched to a gene: 7. This CDR3 reads CASRKGLLYEQFF. DNA for the CDR3: TGTGCCAGCAGAAAGGGACTATTGTATGAGCAGTTCTTC.

The rearrangement links TRBV28 to TRBJ2-5; tentatively, D is TRBD1 or TRBD2 (6 bases each). V lost 7 bases and J 4 bases, leaving 16 bases between the germline ends. Germline CDR1 MDHEN, CDR2 SYDVKM. The CDR3 length is 14 residues. Here the CDR3 reads CASTGGPGAETQYF. Here the CDR3 DNA reads TGTGCCAGCACCGGGGGCCCGGGAGCAGAGACCCAGTACTTC.

This clonotype turned up a few times. The V and J genes are TRBV2 and TRBJ2-5, with 8 bases fitting TRBD2. The germline V gene has CDR1 SNHLY and CDR2 FYNNEI. With V trimmed by 7 bases and J by 3 bases, 13 bases remained unmatched. CDR3 length: 16 amino acids. This CDR3 reads CASKPSTREGEETQYF. The CDR3 DNA sequence: TGTGCCAGCAAACCAAGTACCCGGGAGGGAGAAGAGACCCAGTACTTC.

This clonotype was picked up many times. The rearrangement joins TRBV24-1 to TRBJ2-3; 9 positions agree with TRBD1. This CDR3 spans 16 amino acids. V was clipped by 0 bases and J by 4 bases; unmatched bases: 4. Germline V CDR1 and CDR2: KGHDR, SFDVKD. The DNA for the CDR3 is TGTGCCACCAGTGATTTGCGGGGACAGGGTTCAGATACGCAGTATTTT. Translated: CATSDLRGQGSDTQYF.

V gene TRBV13 combines with J gene TRBJ2-7, with TRBD1 identical over 12 bases. In germline, CDR1 is PRHDT, CDR2 FYEKMQ (reference sequence). There are 15 residues in the CDR3. Trimming cost V 2 bases and J 5 bases; bases outside gene matches: 4. The CDR3 loop reads CASSLRGQGADEQYF. The CDR3 bases are TGTGCCAGCAGCTTAAGGGGACAGGGGGCGGACGAGCAGTACTTC.

This clonotype was detected ten times or more. V and J are TRBV18 and TRBJ2-1, with TRBD2 matching 8 bases. Trimming cost V 5 bases and J 4 bases; bases outside gene matches: 7. CDR3 length: 15 residues. Germline V gene lookup returns CDR1 KGHSH and CDR2 LQKENI. CDR3 residues: CASSRLANPYNEQFF. DNA of the CDR3: TGTGCCAGCTCAAGACTAGCGAACCCTTACAATGAGCAGTTCTTC. The whole variable domain, filled in from reference TRBV18 and TRBJ2-1, reads NAGVMQNPRHLVRRRGQEARLRCSPMKGHSHVYWYRQLPEEGLKFMVYLQKENIIDESGMPKERFSAEFPKEGPSILRIQQVVRGDSAAYFCASSRLANPYNEQFFGPGTRLTVL.

This chain links TRBV18 with TRBJ2-2, with D possibly being TRBD1 (6 bases). Germline-derived CDR1 and CDR2 are KGHSH and LQKENI. The CDR3 consists of 17 residues. Trimming stripped 1 base from V and 0 bases from J, with 12 bases between. This CDR3 is CASSPLIWTANTGELFF. The CDR3, as DNA: TGTGCCAGCTCACCACTAATATGGACAGCGAACACCGGGGAGCTGTTTTTT.

This clonotype was counted only a few times. The chain is built from TRBV6-2 or TRBV6-3 and TRBJ2-1, with 8 positions matching TRBD1. Germline loops: CDR1 MNHEY, CDR2 SVGEGT. After removal of 0 bases from V and 0 bases from J, the junction contained 13 bases not matched to a gene. This CDR3 contains 20 residues. The CDR3, as DNA: TGTGCCAGCAGTTACTCGAGACAGGGGATTTACCTTAGCTCCTACAATGAGCAGTTCTTC. Protein: CASSYSRQGIYLSSYNEQFF.

The V call is TRBV20-1, the J call TRBJ1-2; 7 bases agree with TRBD1. V was pared by 5 bases and J by 6 bases, with 9 bases of the junction left unmatched. Germline V gives CDR1 DFQATT, CDR2 SNEGSKA (reference sequence). The CDR3 consists of 13 residues. The CDR3 loop reads CSAPLRTGNGYTF. The DNA of the CDR3 is TGCAGTGCTCCATTGAGGACAGGCAATGGCTACACCTTC.

This clonotype appeared many times. The chain combines TRBV29-1 with TRBJ2-1, with 7 bases fitting TRBD2. Germline values: CDR1 SQVTM, CDR2 ANQGSEA. Losses at the gene ends were 4 bases for V and 7 bases for J; bases not matched to a gene: 7. The CDR3 runs to 13 residues. Written as DNA, the CDR3 is TGCAGCGTTGCAGCGGGATGGGAGAATGAGCAGTTCTTC. It yields the protein CSVAAGWENEQFF.

This clonotype was recorded many times. V is TRBV12-3 or TRBV12-4 and J is TRBJ2-2, with 8 nucleotides matching TRBD2. V shed 10 bases, J shed 10 bases, and the junction held 11 bases outside the gene matches. The CDR3 length is 13 residues. CDR3 in amino acids: CATHGLAGKELFF. The CDR3 nucleotides read TGTGCCACCCACGGACTAGCCGGGAAGGAGCTGTTTTTT.

This clonotype appeared a few times. V usage is TRBV18 and J usage is TRBJ2-1; no definite D call. Germline CDR1 KGHSH, CDR2 LQKENI. The CDR3 extends over 14 amino acids. V dropped 6 bases and J dropped 5 bases, with 14 bases sitting between them. The CDR3, as DNA: TGTGCCAGCTCGAAACCCATGGGTAACAATGAGCAGTTCTTC. As protein: CASSKPMGNNEQFF.

This clonotype was observed a few times. The chain links TRBV19 to TRBJ2-7; no definite D call. Per the germline V gene, CDR1 is LNHDA and CDR2 is SQIVND (reference sequence). The CDR3 loop spans 14 amino acids. With 1 base removed from V and 5 bases from J, the gap between germline ends came to 12 bases. The CDR3 region is CASSIAGRWNEQYF. CDR3 DNA sequence: TGTGCCAGTAGTATAGCTGGCAGGTGGAACGAGCAGTACTTC.

This clonotype was detected ten times or more. The chain's CDR3 is CASSFRHTEAFF. CDR3 bases: TGTGCCAGCAGTTTCCGGCACACTGAAGCTTTCTTT. The V call is TRBV6-2 or TRBV6-3, the J call TRBJ1-1; D uncertain. Trimming left V 4 bases short and J 3 bases short, with 6 bases between. Germline CDR1 is MNHEY and CDR2 is SVGEGT. The CDR3 is 12 amino acids.

The V gene is TRBV4-2, the J gene TRBJ2-5; D is unresolved. CDR1 is LGHNA, CDR2 YNFKEQ, per germline. V was clipped by 4 bases and J by 5 bases, with 11 bases between them. CDR3 size: 13 residues. CDR3 region: CASSRPGDETQYF. The CDR3 coding sequence is TGTGCCAGCAGCCGCCCGGGTGATGAGACCCAGTACTTC.

This clonotype was seen a handful of times. The chain has TRBV24-1 and TRBJ2-2; D tentatively fits TRBD1 or TRBD2 (5 bases each). Germline-derived CDR1 and CDR2 are KGHDR and SFDVKD. V lost 0 bases to trimming and J lost 4 bases, with 26 bases between them. The CDR3 has 21 amino acids. The CDR3 is CATSDLQPGPTASRGTGELFF. CDR3 nucleotide sequence: TGTGCCACCAGTGATTTGCAACCGGGACCAACCGCCTCGAGAGGCACCGGGGAGCTGTTTTTT.

This rearrangement joins TRBV10-3 to TRBJ2-3; D not certain. Trimming removed 10 bases from V and 2 bases from J, with 10 bases in between. From germline, CDR1 is ENHRY and CDR2 SYGVKD. The CDR3 is 12 residues long. The DNA of the CDR3 is TGTGCCACCGGCAGCACCACAGATACGCAGTATTTT. Amino acid sequence: CATGSTTDTQYF.

This clonotype was counted only a few times. This chain connects TRBV7-9 to TRBJ1-6; D is perhaps TRBD1 (5 bases). The CDR3 has 14 residues. The V end was cut by 10 bases, the J end by 9 bases, with 19 bases between. Germline values: CDR1 SEHNR, CDR2 FQNEAQ (reference sequence). CDR3 coding DNA: TGTGCCATCTCATGGGGGGAGAAAGGTTCACCCCTCCACTTT. The encoded protein is CAISWGEKGSPLHF.

This clonotype was found many times. The rearrangement joins TRBV7-2 to TRBJ2-2; 7 bases map to TRBD2. The V gene end was trimmed by 4 bases and the J gene end by 7 bases; junction bases not matched to a gene: 12. The CDR3 has 16 amino acids. Germline assignment: CDR1 SGHTA and CDR2 FQGNSA. The CDR3, as DNA: TGTGCCAGCAGCTCCGCAACGGCGGGGGTACACGGGGAGCTGTTTTTT. Amino acid sequence: CASSSATAGVHGELFF.